This T cell receptor (beta chain) was recovered during a study of shared clonotypes between healthy human individuals. Study-level information: Each donor contributed plates that comprised three CD4 naive, three CD4 memory, two CD8 naive and one CD8 memory.

The protocol was immunoSEQ multiplex PCR, while the TCRdb copy is restricted to in-frame clones and leaves out a portion. The data contain roughly 2.5 million clones, around nine tenths of them singletons. V shed 0 bases and J shed 8 bases, with 19 bases lying between them. This CDR3 spans 17 amino acids. Germline values: CDR1 SGHAT, CDR2 FQNNGV. The sequence was collected from a man aged 18 to 35 in good health. The sequenced material came from naive CD4+ T cells sorted from blood. The subset denotes: CD45RA+ positively selected. V usage is TRBV11-2 and J usage is TRBJ1-4, with TRBD1 as a possible D gene (5 bases). The CDR3 region is CASSLDERALGGEKLFF. The DNA of the CDR3 is TGTGCCAGCAGCTTAGATGAGCGGGCGCTGGGGGGGGAAAAACTGTTTTTT.